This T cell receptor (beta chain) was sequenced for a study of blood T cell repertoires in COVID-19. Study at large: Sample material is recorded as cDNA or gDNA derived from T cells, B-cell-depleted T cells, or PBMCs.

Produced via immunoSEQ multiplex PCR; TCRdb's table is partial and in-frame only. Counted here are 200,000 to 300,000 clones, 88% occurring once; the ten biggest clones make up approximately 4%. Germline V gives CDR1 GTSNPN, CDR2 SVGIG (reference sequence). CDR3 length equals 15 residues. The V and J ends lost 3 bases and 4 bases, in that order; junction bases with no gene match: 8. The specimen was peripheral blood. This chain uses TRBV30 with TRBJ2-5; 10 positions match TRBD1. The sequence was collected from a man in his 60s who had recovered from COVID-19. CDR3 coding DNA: TGTGCCTGGAGCGGGACAGGGGCTAGCACAGAGACCCAGTACTTC. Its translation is CAWSGTGASTETQYF.